The source of this T cell receptor (beta chain) is a study of blood T cell repertoires in COVID-19. Study information: Material from acute and convalescent COVID-19 was sourced from the United States, Italy and Spain. From T cells, B-cell-depleted T cells, or PBMCs came the material, which was cDNA or gDNA.

Residents of over 20 US areas, aged roughly 18 to 95 years, made up the participants. Participants reported their clinical history, and cohort assignment relied on those reports. The sample holds one count of this clone. The CDR3 runs to 14 residues. Germline CDR1 SGHRS, CDR2 YFSETQ. V was clipped by 2 bases and J by 4 bases; unmatched bases: 5. Generated by immunoSEQ multiplex PCR, the TCRdb table keeps only in-frame clones and is missing some. This table holds 200,000 to 300,000 clones, 70% to 90% found once. The specimen was PBMCs or T cells enriched from blood (not recorded which). The chain links TRBV5-1 to TRBJ1-2; TRBD1 matches 7 bases. This clonotype was obtained from a woman aged 40 to 55 with acute COVID-19. Here the CDR3 DNA reads TGCGCCAGCAGCTTAGGACAGGTTCTCTATGGCTACACCTTC. It translates to CASSLGQVLYGYTF.